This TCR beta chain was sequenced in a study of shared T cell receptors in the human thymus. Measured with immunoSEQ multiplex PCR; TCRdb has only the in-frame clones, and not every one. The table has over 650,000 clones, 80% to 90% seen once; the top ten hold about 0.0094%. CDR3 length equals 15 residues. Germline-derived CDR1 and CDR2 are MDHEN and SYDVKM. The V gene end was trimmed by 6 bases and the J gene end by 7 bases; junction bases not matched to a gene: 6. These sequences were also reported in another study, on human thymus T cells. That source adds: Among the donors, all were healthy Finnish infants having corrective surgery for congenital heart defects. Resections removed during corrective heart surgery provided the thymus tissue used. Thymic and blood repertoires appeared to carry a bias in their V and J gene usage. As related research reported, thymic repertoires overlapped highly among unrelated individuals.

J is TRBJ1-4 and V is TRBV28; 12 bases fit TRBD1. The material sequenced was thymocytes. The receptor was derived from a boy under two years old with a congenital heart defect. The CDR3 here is CASRGTGGRGEKLFF. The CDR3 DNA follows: TGTGCCAGCAGGGGGACAGGGGGCCGCGGTGAAAAACTGTTTTTT. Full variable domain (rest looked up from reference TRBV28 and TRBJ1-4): DVKVTQSSRYLVKRTGEKVFLECVQDMDHENMFWYRQDPGLGLRLIYFSYDVKMKEKGDIPEGYSVSREKKERFSLILESASTNQTSMYLCASRGTGGRGEKLFFGSGTQLSVL.